The 24 T cell receptor beta chains presented below share a single source sample, sequenced in a study of blood T cell repertoires in COVID-19. Using immunoSEQ multiplex PCR, the repertoire was profiled, and TCRdb retains in-frame clones only, with some absent. Among 20,000 to 30,000 clones listed, roughly 84% were seen once. Sequencing input: peripheral blood. The receptors here all came from a human donor in a cohort sampled during active COVID-19.

This clone appeared a single time. The chain employs TRBV19 and TRBJ1-6, with D perhaps matching TRBD1 (6 bases). CDR1 and CDR2 from the germline V gene are LNHDA and SQIVND (reference sequence). The CDR3 is 14 residues long. The ends were cut back, 6 bases at V and 4 bases at J, with 10 bases in the middle. The CDR3 here is CASSGTRYNSPLHF. In DNA form, the CDR3 reads TGTGCCAGTAGCGGGACACGATATAATTCACCCCTCCACTTT.

The chain recombines TRBV5-1 with TRBJ1-1; D uncertain. Germline values: CDR1 SGHRS, CDR2 YFSETQ. The CDR3 is 15 amino acids. The V and J ends lost 0 bases and 5 bases respectively, with 14 bases between them. The CDR3 DNA is TGCGCCAGCAGCTTGGCCGGCGGGCAAGGAACTGAAGCTTTCTTT. Its protein product is CASSLAGGQGTEAFF.

The J gene is TRBJ2-7, the V gene TRBV6-2 or TRBV6-3; a possible D gene is TRBD1 (6 bases). Germline CDR1 reads MNHEY; CDR2 reads SVGEGT. The CDR3 consists of 15 residues. V was trimmed by 4 bases and J by 2 bases, leaving 15 bases between them. CDR3 in amino acids: CASSSLGQSTYEQYF. The DNA for the CDR3 is TGTGCCAGCAGTTCCCTAGGACAGTCTACCTACGAGCAGTACTTC.

This clone was seen only a few times. This chain links TRBV6-5 with TRBJ1-5, with D possibly TRBD1 on 5 matching bases. The CDR3 contains 13 residues. Trimming stripped 2 bases from V and 7 bases from J, with 9 bases between. The germline gives CDR1 MNHEY, CDR2 SVGAGI. The CDR3 loop is CASSYVGGQPQHF. CDR3 in DNA: TGTGCCAGCAGTTACGTGGGGGGACAGCCCCAGCATTTT.

Here the CDR3 DNA reads TGTGCCAGCAGTTTGGGACAAAAAGATTCACCCCTCCACTTT. Residues: CASSLGQKDSPLHF. V and J are TRBV2 and TRBJ1-6; weak D call: TRBD1 (6 bases). CDR1 is SNHLY, CDR2 FYNNEI, per germline. Between the trimmed V and J ends, which lost 5 bases and 8 bases, there was a span of 13 bases. The CDR3 runs 14 residues.

The rearrangement links TRBV7-6 to TRBJ2-2; 8 bases align to TRBD1. This CDR3 is 15 amino acids long. The junction had 4 bases not matched to a gene; V was cut back by 5 bases and J by 2 bases. Germline CDR1 and CDR2: SGHVS and FNYEAQ. CDR3 loop: CASSKTGANTGELFF. The CDR3 DNA reads as TGTGCCAGCAGCAAGACAGGGGCCAACACCGGGGAGCTGTTTTTT.

The genes are TRBV2 and TRBJ2-5; TRBD2 might be the D (5 bases). CDR3 length: 13 residues. The V gene's germline CDR1 is SNHLY and CDR2 FYNNEI. Trimming cost V 7 bases and J 2 bases, with 11 bases left between them. CDR3 DNA sequence: TGTGCCAGCAAGGCTAGCAAACAAGAGACCCAGTACTTC. Translation gives CASKASKQETQYF.

This clone appeared once. The chain combines TRBV7-9 with TRBJ1-3, with no clear D. The germline V gene has CDR1 SEHNR and CDR2 FQNEAQ (reference sequence). The CDR3 runs to 12 residues. The V gene lost 2 bases and the J gene lost 8 bases, with 7 bases spanning the gap. CDR3 in amino acids: CASSLSVDTIYF. CDR3 sequence (DNA): TGTGCCAGCAGCTTATCGGTAGACACCATATATTTT.

The chain combines TRBV19 with TRBJ2-1, with D perhaps TRBD1 (6 bases). Germline lookup yields CDR1 LNHDA and CDR2 SQIVND (reference sequence). CDR3 length: 16 residues. Trimming shortened V by 3 bases and J by 7 bases, and 19 bases separated the two germline ends. This CDR3 is CASSILQGRALNEQFF. The CDR3 DNA sequence: TGTGCCAGTAGTATCTTACAGGGTCGAGCCCTAAATGAGCAGTTCTTC.

This clone was recorded only once. The rearrangement links TRBV3-1 (or the pseudogene TRBV3-2) to TRBJ1-1; tentatively, D is TRBD1 (5 bases). Germline CDR1 LGHDT, CDR2 YNNKEL (reference sequence). V lost 4 bases, J lost 3 bases, and 12 bases lay in between. The CDR3 has 14 amino acids. The CDR3 DNA follows: TGTGCCAGCAGCCGCAGGGAAATCGACACTGAAGCTTTCTTT. Its translation: CASSRREIDTEAFF.

This clone was found once. The V and J genes are TRBV11-2 and TRBJ2-1, with a weak D call TRBD2 (6 bases). CDR1 SGHAT and CDR2 FQNNGV come from the germline V gene. The CDR3 is 16 residues long. V gave up 3 bases and J gave up 0 bases, with 12 bases separating them. CDR3 nucleotide sequence: TGTGCCAGCAGCTTTCGGGGAGGAAGCTCCTACAATGAGCAGTTCTTC. Amino acids: CASSFRGGSSYNEQFF.

The chain couples TRBV19 to TRBJ1-5, with D tentatively TRBD1 (6 bases). V lost 3 bases to trimming and J lost 7 bases, with 13 bases between them. CDR1 and CDR2 (germline): LNHDA, SQIVND (reference sequence). This CDR3 region has 14 residues. The CDR3 here is CASSINREGQPQHF. The CDR3 region has the DNA TGTGCCAGTAGTATCAACAGGGAGGGGCAGCCCCAGCATTTT.

The chain has TRBV5-1 and TRBJ1-6; D perhaps matches TRBD1 (6 bases). This CDR3 region has 14 residues. Trimming stripped 0 bases from V and 7 bases from J, with 8 bases between. Per germline, CDR1 SGHRS and CDR2 YFSETQ. CDR3 nucleotides: TGCGCCAGCAGCTTGGACGGACAGAATTCACCCCTCCACTTT. It yields the protein CASSLDGQNSPLHF.

This chain links TRBV5-1 with TRBJ2-7; a weak D match, TRBD1 (6 bases). Germline CDR1 reads SGHRS; CDR2 reads YFSETQ. This CDR3 has 13 amino acids. Trimming removed 0 bases at V and 4 bases at J, with 8 bases between. This CDR3 reads CASSLGQVYEQYF. The CDR3 DNA follows: TGCGCCAGCAGCTTGGGACAGGTTTACGAGCAGTACTTC.

The CDR3 nucleotides read TGTGCCAGCACAGACAGGCAAGGGACTGAAGCTTTCTTT. This encodes CASTDRQGTEAFF. This sequence joins TRBV6-5 and TRBJ1-1, with D perhaps matching TRBD1 (6 bases). V shed 7 bases and J shed 5 bases, with 14 bases lying between them. The CDR3 runs 13 residues. CDR1 MNHEY and CDR2 SVGAGI come from the germline V gene.

V and J are TRBV2 and TRBJ2-2; D is perhaps TRBD1 (5 bases). CDR1 and CDR2 from the germline V gene are SNHLY and FYNNEI. This CDR3 contains 16 residues. Deletions cut 3 bases from V and 8 bases from J, with 19 bases between. The DNA for the CDR3 is TGTGCCAGCAGTGACCGCAGGGCGATAGGGATGGGGGAGCTGTTTTTT. Residues: CASSDRRAIGMGELFF.

The rearrangement links TRBV27 to TRBJ1-5; 7 bases map to TRBD1. Trimming took 6 bases from V and 2 from J; bases not matched to a gene: 4. The CDR3 has 14 residues. CDR1 and CDR2 (germline): MNHEY, SMNVEV (reference sequence). The chain's CDR3 is CASRPTGGNQPQHF. CDR3 DNA sequence: TGTGCCAGCAGGCCAACAGGGGGCAATCAGCCCCAGCATTTT.

This clone was seen a handful of times. The chain carries TRBV18 and TRBJ1-5; D possibly corresponds to TRBD1 (6 bases). Germline CDR1 KGHSH, CDR2 LQKENI. Trimming removed 3 bases from V and 1 base from J, with 10 bases in between. The CDR3 is 15 residues long. In DNA, the CDR3 is TGTGCCAGCTCACCCCGGGGACACAGCAATCAGCCCCAGCATTTT. It codes for CASSPRGHSNQPQHF.

This clone was recorded a few times. The J gene is TRBJ2-6, the V gene TRBV19, with a weak D call TRBD2 (5 bases). The CDR3 runs to 16 residues. The V gene's germline CDR1 is LNHDA and CDR2 SQIVND (reference sequence). V was shortened by 0 bases and J by 0 bases, with 6 bases between the two germline ends. CDR3 sequence: CASSIEGVSGANVLTF. The CDR3 DNA reads as TGTGCCAGTAGTATAGAGGGAGTCTCTGGGGCCAACGTCCTGACTTTC.

The chain employs TRBV7-9 and TRBJ2-1, with TRBD2 matching 9 bases. The trim removed 5 bases at V and 7 bases at J, leaving 6 bases unmatched. CDR1 is SEHNR, CDR2 FQNEAQ, per germline (reference sequence). The CDR3 length is 14 residues. CDR3 loop: CASSEGGLANEQFF. The CDR3 region has the DNA TGTGCCAGCAGCGAGGGGGGACTAGCAAATGAGCAGTTCTTC.

The rearrangement joins TRBV28 to TRBJ2-5; 8 positions agree with TRBD1. This CDR3 has 13 residues. V was pared by 7 bases and J by 3 bases, with 4 bases of the junction left unmatched. CDR1 and CDR2 from the germline V gene are MDHEN and SYDVKM. The CDR3 DNA reads as TGTGCCAGCACCCCGACAGGGGAAGAGACCCAGTACTTC. It specifies CASTPTGEETQYF.

The CDR3 region is CASSGGQEGGYTF. In DNA form, the CDR3 reads TGTGCCAGCAGCGGCGGACAGGAGGGAGGCTACACCTTC. The V and J genes are TRBV7-2 and TRBJ1-2, with 7 bases matching TRBD1. V dropped 5 bases and J dropped 8; count of bases not matched to a gene: 8. The CDR3 contains 13 residues. Germline CDR1 is SGHTA and CDR2 is FQGNSA.

This clone was detected only once. The J gene is TRBJ2-7, the V gene TRBV5-6; D is undetermined. CDR1 is SGHDT and CDR2 is YYEEEE in the germline V gene. The V and J ends lost 4 bases and 2 bases respectively, with 4 bases between them. The CDR3 is made up of 11 amino acids. CDR3 sequence reads: CASSVTYEQYF. The CDR3 DNA reads as TGTGCCAGCAGCGTAACCTACGAGCAGTACTTC.

The chain couples TRBV10-3 to TRBJ1-5; D uncertain. CDR3 length: 13 amino acids. Germline loops: CDR1 ENHRY, CDR2 SYGVKD. V was clipped by 3 bases and J by 0 bases, with 3 bases between them. CDR3 nucleotide sequence: TGTGCCATCAGTGACAGTAGCAATCAGCCCCAGCATTTT. Its translation is CAISDSSNQPQHF.